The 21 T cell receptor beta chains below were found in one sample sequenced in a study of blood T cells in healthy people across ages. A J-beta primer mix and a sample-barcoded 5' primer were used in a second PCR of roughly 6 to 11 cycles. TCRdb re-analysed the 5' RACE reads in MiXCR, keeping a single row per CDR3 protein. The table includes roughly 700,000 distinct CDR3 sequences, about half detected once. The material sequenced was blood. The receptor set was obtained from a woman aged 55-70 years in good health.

The CDR3 DNA follows: TGTGCCAGCAGCTTAGTCGCGGGAGCTTCCACAGATACGCAGTATTTT. Its translation: CASSLVAGASTDTQYF. The chain carries TRBV7-2 and TRBJ2-3, with 7 bases matching TRBD2. Germline loops: CDR1 SGHTA, CDR2 FQGNSA. V shed 1 base, J shed 2 bases, and the junction held 6 bases outside the gene matches. The CDR3 runs 16 residues.

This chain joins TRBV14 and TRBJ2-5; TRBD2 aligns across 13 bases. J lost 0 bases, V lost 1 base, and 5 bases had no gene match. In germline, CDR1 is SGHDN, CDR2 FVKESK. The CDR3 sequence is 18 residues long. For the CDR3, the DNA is TGTGCCAGCAGCCAAGGATTAGGGACTAGCGGGAACCAAGAGACCCAGTACTTC. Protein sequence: CASSQGLGTSGNQETQYF.

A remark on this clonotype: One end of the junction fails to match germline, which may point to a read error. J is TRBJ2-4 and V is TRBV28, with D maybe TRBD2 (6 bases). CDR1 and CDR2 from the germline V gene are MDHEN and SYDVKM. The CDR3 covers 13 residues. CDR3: CASSPMGGNIQNF. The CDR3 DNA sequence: TGTGCCAGCAGCCCGATGGGGGGAAACATTCAGAACTTC.

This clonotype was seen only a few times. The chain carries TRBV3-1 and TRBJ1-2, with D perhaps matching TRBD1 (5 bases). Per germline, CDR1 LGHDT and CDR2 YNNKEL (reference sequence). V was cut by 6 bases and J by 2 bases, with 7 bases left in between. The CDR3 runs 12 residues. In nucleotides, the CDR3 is TGTGCCAGCAGAGCAGGGAACTATGGCTACACCTTC. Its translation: CASRAGNYGYTF.

This CDR3 reads CASSEGLLNEQYF. The CDR3 nucleotides read TGTGCCAGCAGCGAGGGACTTCTCAATGAGCAGTACTTC. The chain combines TRBV7-2 with TRBJ2-5, with D tentatively TRBD2 (6 bases). The CDR3 runs 13 residues. Trimming shortened V by 5 bases and J by 11 bases, and 18 bases separated the two germline ends. In germline, CDR1 is SGHTA, CDR2 FQGNSA.

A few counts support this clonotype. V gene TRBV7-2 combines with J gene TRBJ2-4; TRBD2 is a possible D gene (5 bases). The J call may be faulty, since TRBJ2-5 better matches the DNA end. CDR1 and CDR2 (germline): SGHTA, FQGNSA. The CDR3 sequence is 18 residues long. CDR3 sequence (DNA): TGTGCCAGCAGCTTAGTTAGTGGGAGAGCCCTCGCGGCGGAGACCCAGTACTTC. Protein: CASSLVSGRALAAETQYF.

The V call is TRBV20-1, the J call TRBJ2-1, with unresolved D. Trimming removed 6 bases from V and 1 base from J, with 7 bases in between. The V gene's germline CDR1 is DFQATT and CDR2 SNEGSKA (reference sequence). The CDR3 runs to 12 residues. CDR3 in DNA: TGCAGTGCCGACGGGTCCTACAATGAGCAGTTCTTC. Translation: CSADGSYNEQFF.

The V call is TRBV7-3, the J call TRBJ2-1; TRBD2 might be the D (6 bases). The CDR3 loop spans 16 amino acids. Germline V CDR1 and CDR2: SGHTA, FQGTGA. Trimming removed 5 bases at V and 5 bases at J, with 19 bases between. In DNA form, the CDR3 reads TGTGCCAGCAGCCCCTTTGGGACCGGGGGAAACAATGAGCAGTTCTTC. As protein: CASSPFGTGGNNEQFF.

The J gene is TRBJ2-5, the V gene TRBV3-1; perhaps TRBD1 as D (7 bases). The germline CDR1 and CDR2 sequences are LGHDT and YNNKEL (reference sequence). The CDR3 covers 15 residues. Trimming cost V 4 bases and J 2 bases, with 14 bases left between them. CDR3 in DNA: TGTGCCAGCAGCCCGGGGGCAGGGGGTCAAGAGACCCAGTACTTC. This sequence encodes CASSPGAGGQETQYF.

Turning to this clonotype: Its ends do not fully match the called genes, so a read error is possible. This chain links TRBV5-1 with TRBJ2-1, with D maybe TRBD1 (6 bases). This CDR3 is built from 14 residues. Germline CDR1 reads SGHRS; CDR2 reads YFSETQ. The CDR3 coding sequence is TGCGCCGGCAGCTTGGGGGCCCTCTACAATGAGCAGTTCTTC. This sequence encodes CAGSLGALYNEQFF.

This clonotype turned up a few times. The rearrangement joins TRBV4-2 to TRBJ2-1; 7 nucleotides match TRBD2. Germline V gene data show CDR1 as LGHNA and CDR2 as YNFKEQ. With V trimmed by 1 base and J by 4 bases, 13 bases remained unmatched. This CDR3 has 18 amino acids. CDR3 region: CASSQGLLLAGDYNEQFF. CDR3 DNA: TGTGCCAGCAGCCAAGGTCTTCTCTTAGCGGGTGATTACAATGAGCAGTTCTTC.

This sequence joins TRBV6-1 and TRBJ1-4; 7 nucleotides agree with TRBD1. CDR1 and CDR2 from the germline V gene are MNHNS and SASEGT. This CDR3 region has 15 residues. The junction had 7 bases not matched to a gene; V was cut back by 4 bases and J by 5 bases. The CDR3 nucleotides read TGTGCCAGCAGTGCCAGGGGGAACGAGAATGAAAAACTGTTTTTT. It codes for CASSARGNENEKLFF.

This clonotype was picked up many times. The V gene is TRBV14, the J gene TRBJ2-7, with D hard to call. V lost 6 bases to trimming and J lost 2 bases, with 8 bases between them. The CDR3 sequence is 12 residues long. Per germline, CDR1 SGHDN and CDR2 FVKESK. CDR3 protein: CASSRNPYEQYF. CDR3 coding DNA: TGTGCCAGCAGTCGAAACCCCTACGAGCAGTACTTC.

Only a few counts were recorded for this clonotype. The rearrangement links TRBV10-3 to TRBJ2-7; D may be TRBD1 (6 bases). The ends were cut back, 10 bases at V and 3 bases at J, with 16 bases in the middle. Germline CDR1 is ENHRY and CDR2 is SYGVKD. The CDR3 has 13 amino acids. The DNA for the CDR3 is TGTGCCACAGGGCGACAGGAGATCTACGAGCAGTACTTC. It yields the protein CATGRQEIYEQYF.

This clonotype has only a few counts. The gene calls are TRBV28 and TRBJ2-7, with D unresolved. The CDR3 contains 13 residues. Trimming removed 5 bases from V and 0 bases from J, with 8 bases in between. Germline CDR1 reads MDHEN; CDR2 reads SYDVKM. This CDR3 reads CASSVSLSYEQYF. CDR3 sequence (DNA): TGTGCCAGCAGTGTATCCCTCTCCTACGAGCAGTACTTC.

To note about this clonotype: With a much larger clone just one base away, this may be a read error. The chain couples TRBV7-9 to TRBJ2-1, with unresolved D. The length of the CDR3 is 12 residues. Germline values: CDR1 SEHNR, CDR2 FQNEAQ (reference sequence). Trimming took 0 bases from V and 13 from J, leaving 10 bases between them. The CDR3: CASSLAPGTQFF. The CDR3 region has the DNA TGTGCCAGCAGCTTAGCCCCTGGAACCCAGTTCTTC.

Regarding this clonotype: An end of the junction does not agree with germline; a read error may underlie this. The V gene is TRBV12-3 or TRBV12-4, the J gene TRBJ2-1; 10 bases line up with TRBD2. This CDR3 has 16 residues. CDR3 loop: CASSFSGGSSYNEQFF. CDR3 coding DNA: TGTGCCAGTAGTTTTAGCGGGGGGAGCTCCTACAATGAGCAGTTCTTC.

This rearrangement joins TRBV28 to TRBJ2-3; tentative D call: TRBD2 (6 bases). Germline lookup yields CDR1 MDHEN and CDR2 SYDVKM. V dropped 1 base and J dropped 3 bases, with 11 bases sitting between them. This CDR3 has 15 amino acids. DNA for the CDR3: TGTGCCAGCAGTTTATATCGGGAGAAGACAGATACGCAGTATTTT. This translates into CASSLYREKTDTQYF. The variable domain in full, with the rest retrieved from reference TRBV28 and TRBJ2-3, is DVKVTQSSRYLVKRTGEKVFLECVQDMDHENMFWYRQDPGLGLRLIYFSYDVKMKEKGDIPEGYSVSREKKERFSLILESASTNQTSMYLCASSLYREKTDTQYFGPGTRLTVL.

The CDR3 spells CSARQGTGIYEQYF. The CDR3 nucleotides are TGCAGTGCTAGACAGGGGACAGGAATCTACGAGCAGTACTTC. The V and J genes are TRBV20-1 and TRBJ2-7; TRBD1 matches 8 bases. Germline CDR1 DFQATT, CDR2 SNEGSKA (reference sequence). V dropped 2 bases and J dropped 3; count of bases not matched to a gene: 6. There are 14 residues in the CDR3.

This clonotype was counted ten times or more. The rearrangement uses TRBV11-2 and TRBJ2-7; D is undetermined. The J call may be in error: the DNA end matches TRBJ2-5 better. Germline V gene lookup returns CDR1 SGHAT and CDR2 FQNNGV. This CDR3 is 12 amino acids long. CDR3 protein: CASSLDVETQYF. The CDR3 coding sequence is TGTGCCAGCAGCTTAGACGTAGAGACCCAGTACTTC.

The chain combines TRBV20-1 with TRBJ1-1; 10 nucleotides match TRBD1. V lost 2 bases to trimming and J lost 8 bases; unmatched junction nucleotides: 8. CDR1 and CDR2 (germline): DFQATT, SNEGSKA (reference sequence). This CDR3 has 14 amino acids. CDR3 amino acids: CSARRSGQGPEAFF. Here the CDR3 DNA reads TGCAGTGCTAGAAGGTCGGGACAGGGGCCCGAAGCTTTCTTT.